This T cell receptor beta chain was identified in a study of control samples from healthy donors and cancer patients. Germline CDR1 and CDR2: MNHEY and SVGAGI. Trimming took 2 bases from V and 4 from J, leaving 8 bases between them. This CDR3 has 13 amino acids. Sequencing was performed with immunoSEQ multiplex PCR; in TCRdb, only in-frame clones are kept and a portion is missing. The sample lists about 120,000 clones; just under 90% were seen once. Sequencing input: blood. This sequence was found in a man under 40 in good health. This sequence joins TRBV6-5 and TRBJ1-1, with D hard to call. In DNA form, the CDR3 reads TGTGCCAGCAGTTACCTAGGGCCCACTGAAGCTTTCTTT. Translation gives CASSYLGPTEAFF.